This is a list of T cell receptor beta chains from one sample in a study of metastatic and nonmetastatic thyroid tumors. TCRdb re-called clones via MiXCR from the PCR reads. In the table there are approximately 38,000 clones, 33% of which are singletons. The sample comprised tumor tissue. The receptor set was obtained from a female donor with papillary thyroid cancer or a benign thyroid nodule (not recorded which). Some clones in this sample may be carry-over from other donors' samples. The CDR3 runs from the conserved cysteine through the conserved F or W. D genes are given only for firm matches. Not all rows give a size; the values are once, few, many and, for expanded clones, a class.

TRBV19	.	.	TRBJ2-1	TGTGCCAGTAGCAGTGGCTCCTACAATGAGCAGTTCTTC	CASSSGSYNEQFF
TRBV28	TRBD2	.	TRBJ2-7	TGTGCCAGCAGGCTACCCGGGACTAGCTACGAGCAGTACTTC	CASRLPGTSYEQYF
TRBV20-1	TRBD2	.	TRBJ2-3	TGCAGTGCTAGAGAGGGGACTAGTCATACGCAGTATTTT	CSAREGTSHTQYF
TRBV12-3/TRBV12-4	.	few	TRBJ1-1	TGTGCCAGCAGTTTAGGAGGGATGATTGAAGCTTTCTTT	CASSLGGMIEAFF
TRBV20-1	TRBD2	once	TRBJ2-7	TGCAGTGCCTCTCCGGGACTAGCGACTTACGAGCAGTACTTC	CSASPGLATYEQYF
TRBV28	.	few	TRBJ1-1	TGTGCCAGCAGGCCTTTCGTGGACACTGAAGCTTTCTTT	CASRPFVDTEAFF
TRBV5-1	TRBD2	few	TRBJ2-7	TGCGCCAGCAGCCCCGAACAACTAGCGAGGTCCTACGAGCAGTACTTC	CASSPEQLARSYEQYF
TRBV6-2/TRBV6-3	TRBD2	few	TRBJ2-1	TGTGCCAGCAGTACCCGACTAGCGGGGGGTAGCTCCTACAATGAGCAGTTCTTC	CASSTRLAGGSSYNEQFF
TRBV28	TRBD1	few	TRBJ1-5	TGTGCCAGCAGTTTGGGGACAGGGGGCCATAGCAATCAGCCCCAGCATTTT	CASSLGTGGHSNQPQHF
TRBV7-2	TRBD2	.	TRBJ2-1	TGTGCCAGCAGCCCAGCGGGGGGGCCTTCTGATGAGCAGTTCTTC	CASSPAGGPSDEQFF
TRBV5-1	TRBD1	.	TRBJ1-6	TGCGCCAGCAGCCGGGACAGGGGGCTCAATGATTCACCCCTCCACTTT	CASSRDRGLNDSPLHF
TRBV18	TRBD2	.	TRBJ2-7	TGTGCCAGCTCACAGGGACTAGCGGGGGACGAGCAGTACTTC	CASSQGLAGDEQYF
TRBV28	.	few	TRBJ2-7	TGTGCCAGCAGTTTGTTCTCTTACGAGCAGTACTTC	CASSLFSYEQYF
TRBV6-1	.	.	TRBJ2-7	TGTGCCAGCAGAGCAACCTACGAGCAGTACTTC	CASRATYEQYF
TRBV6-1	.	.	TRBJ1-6	TGTGCCAGCAGTGAGGGTAGGGGGGGATATAATTCACCCCTCCACTTT	CASSEGRGGYNSPLHF
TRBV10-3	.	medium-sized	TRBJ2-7	TGTGCCATCAGTGATGGGCTCGGACGAGACGAGCAGTACTTC	CAISDGLGRDEQYF
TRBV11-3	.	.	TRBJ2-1	TGTGCCAGTCACAAGCGCTCCTACAATGAGCAGTTCTTC	CASHKRSYNEQFF
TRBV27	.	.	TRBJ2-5	TGTGCCAGCAGTTTAACCCCGGCAAGTCCAGAGACCCAGTACTTC	CASSLTPASPETQYF
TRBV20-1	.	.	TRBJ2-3	TGCAGTGCTAGAGACCAGTACAGCACAGATACGCAGTATTTT	CSARDQYSTDTQYF
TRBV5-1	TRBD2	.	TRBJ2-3	TGCGCCAGCAGCTTGGCGGGGGGAACAACCACCACAGATACGCAGTATTTT	CASSLAGGTTTTDTQYF
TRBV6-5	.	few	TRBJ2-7	TGTGCCAGCATTAGGGGCAGGGGCTACGAGCAGTACTTC	CASIRGRGYEQYF
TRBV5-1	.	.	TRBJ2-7	TGCGCCAGCAGCTTGGAACTAGCTCTTGGGGAGCAGTACTTC	CASSLELALGEQYF
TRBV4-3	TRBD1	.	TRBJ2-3	TGCGCCAGCAGCCGATATCCGACAGGGGCGGGCACAGATACGCAGTATTTT	CASSRYPTGAGTDTQYF
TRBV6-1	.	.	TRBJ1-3	TGTGCCAGCAGTGAATATCACAGGGCTTTCGGAAACACCATATATTTT	CASSEYHRAFGNTIYF
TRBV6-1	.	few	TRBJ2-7	TGTGCCAGCAGGCACGAGGGCGTCGGACACTACGAGCAGTACTTC	CASRHEGVGHYEQYF
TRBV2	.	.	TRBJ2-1	TGTGCCAGCAGTGAAGGTTCACTAGCAGACTACAATGAGCAGTTCTTC	CASSEGSLADYNEQFF
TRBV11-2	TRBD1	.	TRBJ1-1	TGTGCCAGCAGCTTAGCAGGGGGCAACTTTGAAGCTTTCTTT	CASSLAGGNFEAFF
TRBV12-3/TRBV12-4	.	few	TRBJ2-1	TGTGCCAGCAGTCGGGTCAATGAGCAGTTCTTC	CASSRVNEQFF
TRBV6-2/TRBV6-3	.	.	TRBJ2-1	TGTGCCAGCAGTTACTTTCTGGGGAAGGACCACGTTGAGCAGTTCTTC	CASSYFLGKDHVEQFF
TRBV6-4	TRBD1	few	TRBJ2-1	TGTGCCAGCAGCGACGTCCCGGGACAGGGAAGGGAGCAGTTCTTC	CASSDVPGQGREQFF
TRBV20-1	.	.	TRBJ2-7	TGCAGTGCTAGAGATCGAAGCGCTAGCCGGTACGAGCAGTACTTC	CSARDRSASRYEQYF
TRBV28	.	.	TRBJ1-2	TGTGCCAGCAGTTTGTTGGGGGACTATGGCTACACCTTC	CASSLLGDYGYTF
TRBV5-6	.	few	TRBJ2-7	TGTGCCAGCAGCTTGGCCGAAGACGAATACGAGCAGTACTTC	CASSLAEDEYEQYF
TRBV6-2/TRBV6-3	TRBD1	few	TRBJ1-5	TGTGCCAGCAGCCCGGGACAGGTCAATCAGCCCCAGCATTTT	CASSPGQVNQPQHF
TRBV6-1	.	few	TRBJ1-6	TGTGCCAGCAGAACCGGACAGTTGGGCTCCTATAATTCACCCCTCCACTTT	CASRTGQLGSYNSPLHF
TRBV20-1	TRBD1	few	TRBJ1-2	TGCAGTGCTAGAGAAGAGCGGGACAGGGGGCTTTTGGGCTATGGCTACACCTTC	CSAREERDRGLLGYGYTF
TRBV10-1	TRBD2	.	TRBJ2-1	TGCGCCAGCAGTGAGTCCGGGACTAGTCAGTTCTTC	CASSESGTSQFF
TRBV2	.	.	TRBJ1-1	TGTGCCAGCAGTCCACAAATCCCGGGAGGAGGGGGCACTGAAGCTTTCTTT	CASSPQIPGGGGTEAFF
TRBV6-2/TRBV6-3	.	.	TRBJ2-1	TGTGCCAGCACCCAGGGTACCTGGGGTGAGCAGTTCTTC	CASTQGTWGEQFF
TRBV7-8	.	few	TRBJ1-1	TGTGCCAGCAGCTTAGCCCCTTGGGGGGGAAACGCTGAAGCTTTCTTT	CASSLAPWGGNAEAFF
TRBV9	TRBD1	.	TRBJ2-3	TGTGCCAGCAGCGCAGGAACCGGGACAGGGGTCGTGCCGTATTTT	CASSAGTGTGVVPYF
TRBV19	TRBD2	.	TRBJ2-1	TGTGCCAGTAGTATCGGACTAGCCCCCTACAATGAGCAGTTCTTC	CASSIGLAPYNEQFF
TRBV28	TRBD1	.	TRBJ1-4	TGTGCCAGCAGCCTACAGGGGTCGAGGGAAAAACTGTTTTTT	CASSLQGSREKLFF
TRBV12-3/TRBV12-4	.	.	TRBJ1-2	TGTGCAACTCGGGGGGTTGGAGGCTACACCTTC	CATRGVGGYTF
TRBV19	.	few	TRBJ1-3	TGTGCCAGTAGTATCGAGGCAGGGACCATATATTTT	CASSIEAGTIYF
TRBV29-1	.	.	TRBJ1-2	TGCAGCGTAGCGGGGGGACTTCAGGGCTACACCTTC	CSVAGGLQGYTF
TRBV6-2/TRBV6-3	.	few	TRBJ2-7	TGTGCCAGCAGTTACCCTCAACAGCCCGGACGGATCTCCTACGAGCAGTACTTC	CASSYPQQPGRISYEQYF
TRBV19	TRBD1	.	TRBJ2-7	TGTGCCAGTAGTATTGGGACAGGGGGGTCCTACGAGCAGTACTTC	CASSIGTGGSYEQYF